This T cell receptor beta chain was recovered during a study of CD8+CD57+ T cells in acquired aplastic anemia. Across the study: Sorted CD4+ and CD8+ cells gave an average of about 3.4 ug of DNA. Around 11 million reads, on average, were obtained for CD4+ cells from healthy donors. The study, taken as a whole, reports: For CD8+ Simpson's diversity, patients and controls showed no significant difference.

Genomic DNA provided the template from which TCR beta VDJ and CDR3 profiles were obtained. Each CDR3 protein is one row after TCRdb ran MiXCR on the reads. The sample contains some 130,000 distinct CDR3 sequences, 41% of which appear only once. The sample holds many counts of this clonotype. Its target is unknown. The germline V gene has CDR1 LGHDT and CDR2 YNNKEL (reference sequence). Trimming took 4 bases from V and 5 from J; bases not matched to a gene: 3. The length of the CDR3 is 15 residues. The TCR was taken from a human donor in good health, serving as a control. Source material: sorted CD4+, CD8+, or CD8+CD57+ T cells (not recorded which) from PBMCs. This chain links TRBV3-1 with TRBJ2-5, with 14 bases fitting TRBD2. The CDR3 nucleotides read TGTGCCAGCAGCCCAAGACTAGCGGGGGGGGAGACCCAGTACTTC. This gives the protein CASSPRLAGGETQYF.